This is a list of T cell receptor beta chains from one sample in a study of T cell repertoires in cytomegalovirus infection. From the reads, TCRdb called clonotypes with MiXCR, one entry per CDR3 protein. This table holds some 300,000 distinct CDR3 sequences, approximately 13% found once. The sequenced material came from PBMCs. The source is a human donor in good health (CMV status not recorded). Some clones in this sample may be carry-over from other donors' samples. The CDR3 runs from the conserved cysteine through the conserved F or W. A D gene is named only where the DNA matches it firmly. Clone size is stated in some rows and not others, as once, few, many or a class when expanded.

clone size	V gene	J gene	D gene	CDR3 protein	CDR3 DNA
many	TRBV6-2/TRBV6-3	TRBJ2-3	.	CASKVTSSDTQYF	TGTGCCAGCAAGGTCACTAGCTCAGATACGCAGTATTTT
.	TRBV28	TRBJ1-2	TRBD1	CASRPGTGGLRGYTF	TGTGCCAGCAGACCCGGGACAGGGGGTCTGCGTGGCTACACCTTC
many	TRBV4-1	TRBJ1-2	.	CASSQDLGRVENTF	TGCGCCAGCAGCCAAGACCTTGGACGGGTAGAGAACACCTTC
.	TRBV19	TRBJ2-7	TRBD1	CASSVSGTGVDEQYF	TGTGCCAGTAGTGTATCCGGGACAGGGGTCGACGAGCAGTACTTC
many	TRBV20-1	TRBJ2-5	.	CSASDPRRGPETQYF	TGCAGTGCTAGCGACCCCAGGCGGGGTCCAGAGACCCAGTACTTC
many	TRBV2	TRBJ2-3	TRBD2	CASSERSGGAHTQYF	TGTGCCAGCAGTGAAAGGAGCGGGGGGGCACATACGCAGTATTTT
many	TRBV2	TRBJ1-4	.	CASKREHESAGVFF	TGTGCCAGCAAAAGGGAACATGAGTCCGCGGGGGTGTTTTTT
.	TRBV20-1	TRBJ2-2	TRBD2	CSARDPQLAGGNTGELFF	TGCAGTGCTAGAGATCCCCAACTAGCGGGAGGCAACACCGGGGAGCTGTTTTTT
.	TRBV7-6	TRBJ2-2	.	CASSLAKGITGELFF	TGTGCCAGCAGCTTAGCGAAGGGGATCACCGGGGAGCTGTTTTTT
.	TRBV12-3/TRBV12-4	TRBJ1-2	.	CASIAIVGGLDGYTF	TGTGCCAGCATCGCTATTGTCGGGGGTTTAGACGGCTACACCTTC
many	TRBV2	TRBJ2-7	.	CASSVTYEQYF	TGTGCCAGCAGTGTAACCTACGAGCAGTACTTC
many	TRBV7-9	TRBJ2-4	.	CASSSPRSPKNIQYF	TGTGCCAGCAGCTCCCCTCGGAGTCCCAAAAACATTCAGTACTTC
many	TRBV5-4	TRBJ2-3	TRBD2	CASSFRGTSGGRTDTQYF	TGTGCCAGCAGCTTTAGGGGGACTAGCGGGGGCAGGACAGATACGCAGTATTTT
few	TRBV28	TRBJ2-3	TRBD1	CASRNDRVGDTQYF	TGTGCCAGCAGGAACGACAGGGTGGGGGATACGCAGTATTTT
many	TRBV7-2	TRBJ2-5	.	CASSSRAPRGRETQYF	TGTGCCAGCAGCTCACGGGCCCCTAGAGGGCGGGAGACCCAGTACTTC
.	TRBV25-1	TRBJ2-5	.	CASSIVEETQYF	TGTGCCAGCAGTATTGTGGAAGAGACCCAGTACTTC
.	TRBV20-1	TRBJ2-7	TRBD1	CSAGDRGEQYF	TGCAGTGCCGGAGACAGGGGCGAGCAGTACTTC
many	TRBV6-2/TRBV6-3	TRBJ2-1	.	CASTQGDEQFF	TGTGCCAGCACCCAGGGCGATGAGCAGTTCTTC
.	TRBV27	TRBJ1-5	.	CASSLSGFNQPQHF	TGTGCCAGCAGTTTATCAGGGTTCAATCAGCCCCAGCATTTT
.	TRBV5-6	TRBJ2-5	.	CASSLGPGRTDQETQYF	TGTGCCAGCAGCTTGGGCCCAGGACGGACGGACCAAGAGACCCAGTACTTC
many	TRBV7-3	TRBJ2-1	.	CASSLGRTSGNEQFF	TGTGCCAGCAGCCTGGGGAGGACCTCGGGCAATGAGCAGTTCTTC
few	TRBV5-1	TRBJ1-6	.	CASSPTGYDNSPLHF	TGCGCCAGCAGCCCCACAGGCTACGATAATTCACCCCTCCACTTT
few	TRBV20-1	TRBJ2-1	TRBD1	CSARQGFNSYNEQFF	TGCAGTGCCAGACAGGGGTTTAACTCCTACAATGAGCAGTTCTTC
.	TRBV4-2	TRBJ1-6	.	CASSQDPGLSNSPLHF	TGTGCCAGCAGCCAAGACCCGGGACTGTCTAATTCACCCCTCCACTTT
few	TRBV9	TRBJ2-1	.	CASSRGGVSYNEQFF	TGTGCCAGCAGCCGAGGGGGGGTGTCCTACAATGAGCAGTTCTTC
many	TRBV11-2	TRBJ2-5	.	CASSPGVRETQYF	TGTGCCAGCAGCCCGGGGGTCCGGGAGACCCAGTACTTC
few	TRBV2	TRBJ2-1	TRBD2	CASERSSGSSYNEQFF	TGTGCCAGCGAGCGGTCTAGCGGGTCCTCCTACAATGAGCAGTTCTTC
many	TRBV28	TRBJ2-3	TRBD2	CASREFSGTLSTDTQYF	TGTGCCAGCAGGGAATTTAGCGGGACACTGAGCACAGATACGCAGTATTTT
.	TRBV28	TRBJ2-7	.	CASSAYDGFTNEQYF	TGTGCCAGCAGCGCTTACGACGGATTTACTAACGAGCAGTACTTC
many	TRBV28	TRBJ2-7	.	CAHKRQGRREQYF	TGTGCCCACAAACGCCAGGGCCGGAGGGAGCAGTACTTC
.	TRBV6-5	TRBJ2-7	TRBD2	CASSYSTLAGTYEQYF	TGTGCCAGCAGTTACTCGACACTAGCGGGAACCTACGAGCAGTACTTC
.	TRBV18	TRBJ2-1	.	CASSLPTGFSYNEQFF	TGTGCCAGCTCACTCCCGACGGGATTCTCCTACAATGAGCAGTTCTTC
many	TRBV7-2	TRBJ1-2	.	CASSPRWGNNYGYTF	TGTGCCAGCAGCCCTAGGTGGGGGAATAACTATGGCTACACCTTC
many	TRBV11-2	TRBJ2-3	TRBD2	CASSLAGTTSDTQYF	TGTGCCAGCAGCTTAGCTGGGACTACCTCGGATACGCAGTATTTT
.	TRBV29-1	TRBJ2-7	.	CSVRPDWNSYEQYF	TGCAGCGTTCGCCCCGACTGGAACTCCTACGAGCAGTACTTC
many	TRBV7-2	TRBJ2-3	TRBD2	CASSLRVGGAQYF	TGTGCCAGCAGCCTAAGGGTGGGAGGGGCGCAGTATTTT
many	TRBV29-1	TRBJ1-1	.	CSITSTSSNTEAFF	TGCAGCATCACTTCGACATCTTCAAACACTGAAGCTTTCTTT
.	TRBV29-1	TRBJ2-7	.	CSVEGARGRSYEQYF	TGCAGCGTTGAAGGGGCCAGGGGAAGGTCCTACGAGCAGTACTTC
.	TRBV7-3	TRBJ2-1	TRBD2	CASSLKRGGRNEQFF	TGTGCCAGCAGCTTAAAGCGGGGGGGCCGCAATGAGCAGTTCTTC
few	TRBV20-1	TRBJ2-5	TRBD2	CSASDSGSIQTQYF	TGCAGTGCTAGTGATAGCGGGAGTATACAGACCCAGTACTTC
.	TRBV7-2	TRBJ2-3	.	CASSLDLADTQYF	TGTGCCAGCAGCTTAGATCTAGCTGATACGCAGTATTTT
.	TRBV6-2/TRBV6-3	TRBJ1-5	TRBD1	CASRRGQEKNQPQHF	TGTGCCAGCAGACGGGGACAGGAAAAAAATCAGCCCCAGCATTTT
few	TRBV20-1	TRBJ2-3	TRBD1	CSATEPGQLGSTQYF	TGCAGTGCTACAGAACCGGGACAGCTAGGTAGTACGCAGTATTTT
many	TRBV7-3	TRBJ2-3	.	CASSLSGANTDTQYF	TGTGCCAGCAGCTTATCGGGGGCTAACACAGATACGCAGTATTTT
few	TRBV5-1	TRBJ1-1	TRBD1	CASSYGQDEAFF	TGCGCCAGCAGCTACGGACAGGACGAAGCTTTCTTT
many	TRBV7-2	TRBJ1-6	.	CASSLVWFSPLHF	TGTGCCAGCAGCTTAGTTTGGTTTTCACCCCTCCACTTT
many	TRBV28	TRBJ2-1	.	CASSLTEGRGVRSEQFF	TGTGCCAGCAGTTTAACCGAGGGAAGGGGGGTTCGCAGTGAGCAGTTCTTC
many	TRBV7-2	TRBJ1-4	.	CASSLGLAATNEKLFF	TGTGCCAGCAGCTTAGGGTTGGCCGCAACTAATGAAAAACTGTTTTTT
.	TRBV9	TRBJ2-5	.	CASSPPGRRGETQYF	TGTGCCAGCAGCCCCCCGGGACGCCGAGGGGAGACCCAGTACTTC
.	TRBV28	TRBJ2-1	TRBD2	CASSYNPGLARTHNEQFF	TGTGCCAGCAGCTATAACCCAGGACTAGCCCGAACCCACAATGAGCAGTTCTTC
few	TRBV12-3/TRBV12-4	TRBJ1-1	.	CASSFRGTEAFF	TGTGCCAGCAGTTTTCGGGGAACTGAAGCTTTCTTT
.	TRBV6-2/TRBV6-3	TRBJ2-1	.	CASSYWLAGRPSNEQFF	TGTGCCAGCAGTTACTGGTTAGCAGGGAGACCGTCCAATGAGCAGTTCTTC
.	TRBV28	TRBJ2-1	TRBD2	CASSQRDSQFF	TGTGCCAGCAGTCAGCGGGATTCGCAGTTCTTC
.	TRBV20-1	TRBJ2-1	.	CSATIGGGYNEQFF	TGCAGTGCTACAATAGGGGGAGGGTACAATGAGCAGTTCTTC
.	TRBV20-1	TRBJ2-5	TRBD1	CSASRTGSFQTQYF	TGCAGTGCTAGCCGGACAGGGAGTTTTCAGACCCAGTACTTC
many	TRBV19	TRBJ2-1	TRBD1	CASSFGQGLVEGQFF	TGTGCCAGTAGTTTCGGACAGGGGCTCGTGGAAGGGCAGTTCTTC
many	TRBV20-1	TRBJ2-1	.	CSARSLDGYNEQFF	TGCAGTGCTAGATCATTGGACGGTTACAATGAGCAGTTCTTC
.	TRBV19	TRBJ1-1	TRBD1	CASSSRDRGRTEAFF	TGTGCCAGTAGTTCCCGGGACAGGGGGCGAACTGAAGCTTTCTTT
.	TRBV7-3	TRBJ2-1	.	CASSLSVRGEVYNEQFF	TGTGCCAGCAGCTTAAGTGTGAGGGGGGAGGTCTACAATGAGCAGTTCTTC